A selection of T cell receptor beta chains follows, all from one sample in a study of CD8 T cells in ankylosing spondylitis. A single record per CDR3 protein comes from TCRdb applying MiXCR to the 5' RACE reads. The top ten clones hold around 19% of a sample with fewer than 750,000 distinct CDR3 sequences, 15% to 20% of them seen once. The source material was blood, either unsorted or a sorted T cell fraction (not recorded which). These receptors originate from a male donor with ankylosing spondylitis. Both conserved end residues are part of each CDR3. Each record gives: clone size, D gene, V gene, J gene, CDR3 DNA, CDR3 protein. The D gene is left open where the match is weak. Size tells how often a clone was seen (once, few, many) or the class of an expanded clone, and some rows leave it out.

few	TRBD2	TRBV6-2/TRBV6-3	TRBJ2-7	TGTGCCAGCAGTCGCGGCACTAGCGGGTTCTCTATACCCTACGAGCAGTACTTC	CASSRGTSGFSIPYEQYF
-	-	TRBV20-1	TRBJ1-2	TGCAGTGCTAGTGAACGCCTCGGTGGCTACACCTTC	CSASERLGGYTF
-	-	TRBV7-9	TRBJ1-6	TGTGCCAGCAATGCAGGGAGCTCCTATAATTCACCCCTCCACTTT	CASNAGSSYNSPLHF
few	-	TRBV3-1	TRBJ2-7	TGTGCCAGCAGCCAGCCTGGTGGGGTCTACGAGCAGTACTTC	CASSQPGGVYEQYF
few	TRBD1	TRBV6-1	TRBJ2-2	TGTGCCAGCAGACCGACAGGGGCGAACACCGGGGAGCTGTTTTTT	CASRPTGANTGELFF
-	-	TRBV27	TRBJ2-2	TGTGCCAGCAGTTTCGACCAAGGTACCGGGGAGCTGTTTTTT	CASSFDQGTGELFF
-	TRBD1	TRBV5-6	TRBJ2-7	TGTGCCAGCAGCTTGGTGGACCGACAGGGACACGAGCAGTACTTC	CASSLVDRQGHEQYF
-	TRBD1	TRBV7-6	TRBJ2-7	TGTGCCAGCAGCCGGTGGACAGGGGACGAGCAGTACTTC	CASSRWTGDEQYF
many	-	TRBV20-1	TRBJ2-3	TGCAGTGCTGGACCTGGCGGGGTCCCAGATACGCAGTATTTT	CSAGPGGVPDTQYF
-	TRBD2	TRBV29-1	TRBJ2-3	TGCAGCGTTGAGAGTCTGATGGGACTAGCGGAAGGAGATACGCAGTATTTT	CSVESLMGLAEGDTQYF
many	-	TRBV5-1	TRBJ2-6	TGCGCCAGCAGCTTGGCCCTAGCTGGGGCCAACGTCCTGACTTTC	CASSLALAGANVLTF
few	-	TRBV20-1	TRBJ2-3	TGCAGTGCTAGGCACAGCACAGATACGCAGTATTTT	CSARHSTDTQYF
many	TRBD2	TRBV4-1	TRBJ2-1	TGCGCCAGCAGCTTTTCAACGGGGGGCTACAATGAGCAGTTCTTC	CASSFSTGGYNEQFF
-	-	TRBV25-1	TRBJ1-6	TGTGCCAGCAGCTGGGGGACCGTCTATTCACCCCTCCACTTT	CASSWGTVYSPLHF
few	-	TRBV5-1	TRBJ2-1	TGCGCCAGCAGCTTGGTGGGTGGGGGGCAACTCAATGATGAGCAGTTCTTC	CASSLVGGGQLNDEQFF
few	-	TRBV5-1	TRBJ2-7	TGCGCCAGCAGCTTGACGACGTTTTCCCCCTACGAGCAGTACTTC	CASSLTTFSPYEQYF
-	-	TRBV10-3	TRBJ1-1	TGTGCCATCAGTGAGTCGGGGGTAGAGAACACTGAAGCTTTCTTT	CAISESGVENTEAFF
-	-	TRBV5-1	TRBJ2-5	TGCGCCAGCAGCTTGGCCGTCGGGGGGACCCAGTACTTC	CASSLAVGGTQYF
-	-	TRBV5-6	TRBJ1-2	TGTGCCAGCAGCCCCCGTTTGGAACTTAACTATGGCTACACCTTC	CASSPRLELNYGYTF
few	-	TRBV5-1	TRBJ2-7	TGCGCCAGCAGCTTGAACCCGGGGCCCTACGAGCAGTACTTC	CASSLNPGPYEQYF
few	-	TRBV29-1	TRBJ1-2	TGCAGCACGTCGGGCTTGGGCTATGGCTACACCTTC	CSTSGLGYGYTF
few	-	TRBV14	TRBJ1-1	TGTGCCAGCAGCATGGGGGTCCCTGAAGCTTTCTTT	CASSMGVPEAFF
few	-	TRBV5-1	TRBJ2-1	TGCGCCAGCAGCTCCGGTCTCATCCAGCGGACCTACAATGAGCAGTTCTTC	CASSSGLIQRTYNEQFF
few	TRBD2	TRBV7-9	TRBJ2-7	TGTGCCAGCAGCAAGGGACTAGCGGGAAGCTCCTACGAGCAGTACTTC	CASSKGLAGSSYEQYF
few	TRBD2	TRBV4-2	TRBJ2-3	TGTGCCAGCAGCCAAGATCGGTCCCCTGGACTAGCGGATTTGACAGATACGCAGTATTTT	CASSQDRSPGLADLTDTQYF
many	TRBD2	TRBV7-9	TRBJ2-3	TGTGCCAGCAGCCCTCGGACTAGCGGGAGTACAGATACGCAGTATTTT	CASSPRTSGSTDTQYF
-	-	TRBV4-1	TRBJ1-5	TGCGCCAGCAGCCAAGAGGTGGCGGGCCGAAGCAATCAGCCCCAGCATTTT	CASSQEVAGRSNQPQHF
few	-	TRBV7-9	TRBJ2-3	TGTGCCAGCATCCGGGGCACAGATACGCAGTATTTT	CASIRGTDTQYF
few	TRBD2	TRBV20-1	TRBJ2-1	TGCAGTGCTATACTAGCGGAGGCCAATGAGCAGTTCTTC	CSAILAEANEQFF
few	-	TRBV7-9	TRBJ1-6	TGTGCCAGCAGCACCCATATGGGAAATTCACCCCTCCACTTT	CASSTHMGNSPLHF
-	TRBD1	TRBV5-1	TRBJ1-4	TGCGCCAGCAGCCGGGGACAGATAAATGAAAAACTGTTTTTT	CASSRGQINEKLFF
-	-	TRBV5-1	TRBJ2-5	TGCGCCAGCAGCTTGGCCGTCTTCTTGGGAGGAGAGACCCAGTACTTC	CASSLAVFLGGETQYF
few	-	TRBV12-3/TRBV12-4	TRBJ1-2	TGTGCCAGCAGTTCACCGGGGGGCGGCTACACCTTC	CASSSPGGGYTF
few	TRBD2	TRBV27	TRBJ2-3	TGTGCCAGCAGTTTATTATTGCCCACACTAGCGGCCAGCACAGATACGCAGTATTTT	CASSLLLPTLAASTDTQYF
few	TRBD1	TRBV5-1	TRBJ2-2	TGCGCCAGCAGCTTGTTTCAGGGGGACGCCGGGGAGCTGTTTTTT	CASSLFQGDAGELFF
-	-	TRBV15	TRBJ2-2	TGTGCCACCAGCTCAAGTGGGGGCGGATCTGGGGAGCTGTTTTTT	CATSSSGGGSGELFF
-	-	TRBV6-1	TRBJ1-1	TGTGCCAGCAGACGGTCAGAGAACACTGAAGCTTTCTTT	CASRRSENTEAFF
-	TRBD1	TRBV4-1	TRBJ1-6	TGCGCCAGCAGCCATGACAGGGCAGCCTCACCCCTCCACTTT	CASSHDRAASPLHF
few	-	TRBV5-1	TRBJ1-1	TGCGCCAGCAGCTTAACAGGTTCTAAATGGTTAACTGAAGCTTTCTTT	CASSLTGSKWLTEAFF
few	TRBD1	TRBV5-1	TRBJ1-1	TGCGCCAGCAGCTTGAGGAGGGGGCTACGCACTGAAGCTTTCTTT	CASSLRRGLRTEAFF
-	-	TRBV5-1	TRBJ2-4	TGCGCCAGCAGCTTGAGACCCCTCCCGGACATTCAGTACTTC	CASSLRPLPDIQYF
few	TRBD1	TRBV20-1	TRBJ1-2	TGCAGTGCAAAAGGGACAGGATTGGCCTATGGCTACACCTTC	CSAKGTGLAYGYTF
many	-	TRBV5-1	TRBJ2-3	TGCGCCAGCAGCTTGTGGGTCGACACAGATACGCAGTATTTT	CASSLWVDTDTQYF
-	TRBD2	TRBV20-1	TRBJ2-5	TGCAGTGCTAGGCTAGGACTAGCACAAGAGACCCAGTACTTC	CSARLGLAQETQYF
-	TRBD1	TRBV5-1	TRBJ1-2	TGCGCCAGCAGCTACAGGGGGAATGATGGCTACACCTTC	CASSYRGNDGYTF
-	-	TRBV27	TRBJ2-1	TGTGCCAGCAGTTCCGGGAACCTACAAGACGATGAGCAGTTCTTC	CASSSGNLQDDEQFF
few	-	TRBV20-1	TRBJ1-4	TGCAGTGCTAGAGATCTCGGGGAAAATGAAAAACTGTTTTTT	CSARDLGENEKLFF
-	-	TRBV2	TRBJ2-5	TGTGCCAGCAACAGGGAAGAGACCCAGTACTTC	CASNREETQYF
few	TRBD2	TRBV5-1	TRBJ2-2	TGCGCCAGCAGCCCACCTGGAGCGGGAGACACCGGGGAGCTGTTTTTT	CASSPPGAGDTGELFF
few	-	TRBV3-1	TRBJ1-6	TGTGCCAGCAGCCAAGGGACAGTAAATTCACCCCTCCACTTT	CASSQGTVNSPLHF
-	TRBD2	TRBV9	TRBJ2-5	TGTGCCAGCAGCGTTAGCGGGGTTTCCCAAGAGACCCAGTACTTC	CASSVSGVSQETQYF
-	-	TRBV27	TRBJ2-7	TGTGCCAGCAAGGGGGGATACTCCTACGAGCAGTACTTC	CASKGGYSYEQYF
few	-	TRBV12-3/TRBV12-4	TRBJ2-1	TGTGCCAGCAGTTCGGCGGGGGCATCCCATGAGCAGTTCTTC	CASSSAGASHEQFF
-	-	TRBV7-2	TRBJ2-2	TGTGCCAGCAGCTTAGAGATTAGCGCCAACACCGGGGAGCTGTTTTTT	CASSLEISANTGELFF
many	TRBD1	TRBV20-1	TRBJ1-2	TGCAGTGCTAGAGATGTCTATGGCACAGGGGAGGCGAATGGCTACACCTTC	CSARDVYGTGEANGYTF
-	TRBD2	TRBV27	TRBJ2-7	TGTGCCAGCAGTTATGAAGCGGGAGGGTACGAGCAGTACTTC	CASSYEAGGYEQYF
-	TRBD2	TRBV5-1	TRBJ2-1	TGCGCCAGCAGCTTCGGGGGACTAGTACCCAATGAGCAGTTCTTC	CASSFGGLVPNEQFF
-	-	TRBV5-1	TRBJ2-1	TGCGCCAGCAGCTTGTGGGGGTCAGAGGACAATGAGCAGTTCTTC	CASSLWGSEDNEQFF
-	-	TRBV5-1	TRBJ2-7	TGCGCCAGCAGCTTCGAAGGACACTCCTACGAGCAGTACTTC	CASSFEGHSYEQYF
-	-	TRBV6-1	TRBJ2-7	TGTGCCAGCAGTGAAAGAATAGGGAGGATCGAGCAGTACTTC	CASSERIGRIEQYF